The 9 T cell receptor beta chains below all came from one sample that was sequenced in a study of naive CD8 T cells in extremely preterm neonates. TCRdb's table, derived via immunoSEQ multiplex PCR, lists solely in-frame clones and lacks some. The sample includes thousands of clones, around 97% of them seen just once. The specimen sequenced was naive CD8+ T cells from blood. These receptors came from a human donor in good health.

V and J are TRBV5-1 and TRBJ2-1; 7 nucleotides line up with TRBD2. This CDR3 spans 17 amino acids. After removal of 5 bases from V and 4 bases from J, the junction contained 15 bases not matched to a gene. Germline values: CDR1 SGHRS, CDR2 YFSETQ. In DNA form, the CDR3 reads TGCGCCAGCAGATCATGGGAGGGGTCAGGACCGTACAATGAGCAGTTCTTC. It codes for CASRSWEGSGPYNEQFF.

The V gene is TRBV7-9, the J gene TRBJ1-4, with D possibly being TRBD1 (5 bases). Trimming pared 5 bases from V and 3 bases from J, leaving 10 bases between. The CDR3 is 14 amino acids. Germline CDR1 and CDR2: SEHNR and FQNEAQ (reference sequence). This chain's CDR3 is CASSRAGPNEKLFF. The CDR3 DNA follows: TGTGCCAGCAGCAGGGCAGGGCCTAATGAAAAACTGTTTTTT.

This chain connects TRBV4-2 to TRBJ2-2; 11 positions match TRBD2. The V gene's germline CDR1 is LGHNA and CDR2 YNFKEQ. The CDR3 runs to 17 residues. Trimming removed 4 bases from V and 1 base from J; junction bases left unmatched: 5. The CDR3 region is CASSLRGLAGNTGELFF. The CDR3 nucleotides read TGTGCCAGCAGCCTACGAGGACTAGCGGGGAACACCGGGGAGCTGTTTTTT.

The J gene is TRBJ1-2, the V gene TRBV6-5, with D maybe TRBD1 (6 bases). Germline V lookup: CDR1 MNHEY, CDR2 SVGAGI. CDR3 length equals 13 residues. V was cut by 1 base and J by 8 bases, with 11 bases left in between. Here the CDR3 reads CASSYYGTTGYTF. For the CDR3, the DNA is TGTGCCAGCAGTTACTACGGGACAACCGGCTACACCTTC.

The rearrangement links TRBV5-1 to TRBJ1-1; the match to TRBD1 covers 11 bases. The V and J ends lost 3 bases and 4 bases, in that order; junction bases with no gene match: 5. The CDR3 length is 15 residues. Germline V gene lookup returns CDR1 SGHRS and CDR2 YFSETQ. The CDR3 region is CASSYTGTGGTEAFF. The DNA for the CDR3 is TGCGCCAGCAGCTACACCGGGACAGGGGGCACTGAAGCTTTCTTT.

This sequence joins TRBV14 and TRBJ1-3, with 9 bases aligning to TRBD1. Germline V lookup: CDR1 SGHDN, CDR2 FVKESK. V dropped 5 bases and J dropped 0; count of bases not matched to a gene: 5. The CDR3 is made up of 16 amino acids. CDR3 coding DNA: TGTGCCAGCAGCGGGACAGGGCTTCACTCTGGAAACACCATATATTTT. Translated, it gives CASSGTGLHSGNTIYF.

V is TRBV18 and J is TRBJ1-1; 8 bases line up with TRBD1. There are 14 residues in the CDR3. The V and J ends lost 5 bases and 5 bases, in that order; junction bases with no gene match: 7. CDR1 and CDR2 (germline): KGHSH, LQKENI. This CDR3 reads CASSDDRGWTEAFF. The CDR3 DNA sequence: TGTGCCAGCTCAGATGACAGGGGTTGGACTGAAGCTTTCTTT.

The chain has TRBV7-2 and TRBJ2-3; 9 bases line up with TRBD1. J lost 4 bases, V lost 5 bases, and 10 bases had no gene match. CDR1 and CDR2 from the germline V gene are SGHTA and FQGNSA. The CDR3 covers 16 residues. CDR3 nucleotides: TGTGCCAGCAGCACCAGAGGACAGGGGCCGCCAGATACGCAGTATTTT. This translates into CASSTRGQGPPDTQYF. Complete variable domain (other parts from reference TRBV7-2 and TRBJ2-3): GAGVSQSPSNKVTEKGKDVELRCDPISGHTALYWYRQSLGQGLEFLIYFQGNSAPDKSGLPSDRFSAERTGGSVSTLTIQRTQQEDSAVYLCASSTRGQGPPDTQYFGPGTRLTVL.

The rearrangement joins TRBV9 to TRBJ2-1, with 12 positions matching TRBD2. The ends lost 4 bases at V and 8 bases at J; junction bases unmatched: 7. This CDR3 contains 15 residues. From germline, CDR1 is SGDLS and CDR2 YYNGEE. CDR3 residues: CASSLGLAGRHEQFF. The CDR3 DNA reads as TGTGCCAGCAGCTTGGGACTAGCGGGCCGCCATGAGCAGTTCTTC.